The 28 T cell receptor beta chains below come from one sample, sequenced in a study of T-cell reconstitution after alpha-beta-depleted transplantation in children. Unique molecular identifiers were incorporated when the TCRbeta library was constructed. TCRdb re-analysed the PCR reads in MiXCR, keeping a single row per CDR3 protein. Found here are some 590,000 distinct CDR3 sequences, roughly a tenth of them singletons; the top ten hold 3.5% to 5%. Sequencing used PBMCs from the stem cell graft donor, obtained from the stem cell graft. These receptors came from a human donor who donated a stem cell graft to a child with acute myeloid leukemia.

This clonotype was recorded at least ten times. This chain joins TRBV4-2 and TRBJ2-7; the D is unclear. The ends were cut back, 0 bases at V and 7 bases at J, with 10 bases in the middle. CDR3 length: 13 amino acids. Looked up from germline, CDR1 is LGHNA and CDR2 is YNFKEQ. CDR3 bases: TGTGCCAGCAGCCAAGACAGACCCACGGAGCAGTACTTC. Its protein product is CASSQDRPTEQYF.

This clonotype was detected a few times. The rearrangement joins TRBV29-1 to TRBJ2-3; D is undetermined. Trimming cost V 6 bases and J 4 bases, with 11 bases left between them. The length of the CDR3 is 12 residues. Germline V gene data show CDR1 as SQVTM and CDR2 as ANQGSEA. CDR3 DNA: TGCAGCGTCCTTGTGGCCGCAGATACGCAGTATTTT. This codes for CSVLVAADTQYF.

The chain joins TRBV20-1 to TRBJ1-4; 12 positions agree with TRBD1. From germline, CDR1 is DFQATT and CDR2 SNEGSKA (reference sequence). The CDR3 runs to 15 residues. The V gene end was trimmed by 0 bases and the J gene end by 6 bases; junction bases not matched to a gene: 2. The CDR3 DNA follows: TGCAGTGCTAGAGATGGGGACAGGGGGCATGAAAAACTGTTTTTT. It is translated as CSARDGDRGHEKLFF.

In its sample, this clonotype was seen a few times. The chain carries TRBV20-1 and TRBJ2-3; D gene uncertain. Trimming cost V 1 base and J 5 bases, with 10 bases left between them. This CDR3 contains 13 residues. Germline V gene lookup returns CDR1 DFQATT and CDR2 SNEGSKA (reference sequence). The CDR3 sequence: CSARGHSRDTQYF. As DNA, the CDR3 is TGCAGTGCTAGAGGTCATTCGAGAGATACGCAGTATTTT.

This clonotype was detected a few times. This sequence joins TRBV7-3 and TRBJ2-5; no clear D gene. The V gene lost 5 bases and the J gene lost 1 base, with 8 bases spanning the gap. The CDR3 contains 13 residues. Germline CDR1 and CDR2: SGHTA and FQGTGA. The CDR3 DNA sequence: TGTGCCAGCAGCGCCGCCCTCCAAGAGACCCAGTACTTC. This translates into CASSAALQETQYF.

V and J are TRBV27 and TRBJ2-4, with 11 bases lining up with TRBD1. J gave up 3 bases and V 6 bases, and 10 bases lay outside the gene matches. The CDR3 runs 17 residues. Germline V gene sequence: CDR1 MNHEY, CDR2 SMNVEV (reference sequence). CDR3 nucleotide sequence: TGTGCCAGCAGACCATGGACAGGGGGCGAGGGCAAAAACATTCAGTACTTC. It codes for CASRPWTGGEGKNIQYF.

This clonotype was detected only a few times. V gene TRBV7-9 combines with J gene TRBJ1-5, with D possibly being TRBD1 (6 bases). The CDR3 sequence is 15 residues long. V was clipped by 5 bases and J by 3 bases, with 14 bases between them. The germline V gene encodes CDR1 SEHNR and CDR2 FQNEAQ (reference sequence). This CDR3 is CASSRGQSSNQPQHF. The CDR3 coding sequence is TGTGCCAGCAGCCGCGGACAGTCCTCCAATCAGCCCCAGCATTTT.

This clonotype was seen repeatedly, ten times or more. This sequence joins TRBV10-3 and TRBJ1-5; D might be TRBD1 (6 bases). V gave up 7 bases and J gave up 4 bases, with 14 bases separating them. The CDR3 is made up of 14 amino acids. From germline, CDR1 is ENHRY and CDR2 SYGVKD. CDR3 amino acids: CAITPDRNNQPQHF. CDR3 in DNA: TGTGCCATCACCCCTGACAGGAATAATCAGCCCCAGCATTTT.

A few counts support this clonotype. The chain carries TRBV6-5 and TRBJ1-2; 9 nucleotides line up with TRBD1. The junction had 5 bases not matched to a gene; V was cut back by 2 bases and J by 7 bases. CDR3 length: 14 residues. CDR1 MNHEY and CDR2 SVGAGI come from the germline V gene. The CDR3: CASSYGTGSRGYTF. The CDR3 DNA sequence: TGTGCCAGCAGTTACGGGACAGGGAGTCGTGGCTACACCTTC.

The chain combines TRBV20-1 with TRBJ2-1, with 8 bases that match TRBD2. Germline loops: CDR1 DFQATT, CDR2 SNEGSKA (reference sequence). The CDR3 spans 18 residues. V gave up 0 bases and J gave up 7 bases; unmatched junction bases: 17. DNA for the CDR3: TGCAGTGCTAGAGATCCTTTCGTTACTAGCGGCGGGGGGAATGAGCAGTTCTTC. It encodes CSARDPFVTSGGGNEQFF.

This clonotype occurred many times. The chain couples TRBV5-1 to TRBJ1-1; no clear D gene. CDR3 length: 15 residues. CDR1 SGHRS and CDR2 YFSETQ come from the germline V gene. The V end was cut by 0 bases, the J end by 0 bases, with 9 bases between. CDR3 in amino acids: CASSLAGFMNTEAFF. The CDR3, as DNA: TGCGCCAGCAGCTTGGCGGGCTTTATGAACACTGAAGCTTTCTTT.

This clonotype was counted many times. The chain's CDR3 is CASSQGWNTEAFF. As DNA, the CDR3 is TGTGCCAGCAGCCAAGGGTGGAACACTGAAGCTTTCTTT. The chain employs TRBV14 and TRBJ1-1; D is uncertain. The germline V and J ends were trimmed by 1 base and 1 base, with 4 bases remaining between them. CDR1 is SGHDN and CDR2 is FVKESK in the germline V gene. This CDR3 comprises 13 residues.

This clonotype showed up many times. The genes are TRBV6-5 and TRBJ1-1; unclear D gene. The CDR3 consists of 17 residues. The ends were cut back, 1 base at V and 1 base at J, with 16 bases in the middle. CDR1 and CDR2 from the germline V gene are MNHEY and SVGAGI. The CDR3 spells CASSYWGGWSENTEAFF. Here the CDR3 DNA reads TGTGCCAGCAGTTACTGGGGTGGATGGTCGGAGAACACTGAAGCTTTCTTT.

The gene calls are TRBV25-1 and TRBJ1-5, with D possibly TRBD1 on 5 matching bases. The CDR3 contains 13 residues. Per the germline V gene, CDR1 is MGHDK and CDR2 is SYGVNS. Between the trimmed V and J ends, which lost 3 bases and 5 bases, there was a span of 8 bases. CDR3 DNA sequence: TGTGCCAGCAGTGACAGGGTTGATCAGCCCCAGCATTTT. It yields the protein CASSDRVDQPQHF.

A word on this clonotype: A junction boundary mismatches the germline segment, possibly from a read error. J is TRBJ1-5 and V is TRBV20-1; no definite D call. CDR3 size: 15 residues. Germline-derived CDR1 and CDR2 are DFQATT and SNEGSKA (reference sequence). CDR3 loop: CCASRPGLGTQPQHF. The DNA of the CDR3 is TGCTGTGCTAGTCGTCCGGGGTTGGGTACCCAGCCCCAGCATTTT.

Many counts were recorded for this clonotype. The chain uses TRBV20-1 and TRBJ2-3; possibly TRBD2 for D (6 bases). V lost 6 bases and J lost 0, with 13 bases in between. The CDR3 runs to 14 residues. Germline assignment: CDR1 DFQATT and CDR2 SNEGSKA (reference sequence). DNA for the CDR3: TGCAGTGCCCCGAGGGGACTTAGCACAGATACGCAGTATTTT. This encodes CSAPRGLSTDTQYF.

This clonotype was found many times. The CDR3 bases are TGTGCCAGCACTCGGACGGAAGGGAGTGAAAAACTGTTTTTT. Protein: CASTRTEGSEKLFF. The chain has TRBV7-8 and TRBJ1-4; D unclear. Trimming removed 7 bases at V and 7 bases at J, with 16 bases between. Per germline, CDR1 SGHVS and CDR2 FQNEAQ. The CDR3 totals 14 residues.

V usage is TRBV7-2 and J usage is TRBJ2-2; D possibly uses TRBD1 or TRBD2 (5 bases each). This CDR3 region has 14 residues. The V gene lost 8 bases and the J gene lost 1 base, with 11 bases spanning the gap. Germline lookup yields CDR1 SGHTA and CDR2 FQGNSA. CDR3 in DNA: TGTGCCAGCTGGGGGACCAGGAACACCGGGGAGCTGTTTTTT. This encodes CASWGTRNTGELFF.

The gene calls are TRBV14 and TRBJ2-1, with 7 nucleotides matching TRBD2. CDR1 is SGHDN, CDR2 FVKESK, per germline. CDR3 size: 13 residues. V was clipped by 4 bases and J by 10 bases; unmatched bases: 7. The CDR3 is CASSLSGTGEQFF. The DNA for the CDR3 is TGTGCCAGCAGCCTAAGCGGGACGGGAGAGCAGTTCTTC.

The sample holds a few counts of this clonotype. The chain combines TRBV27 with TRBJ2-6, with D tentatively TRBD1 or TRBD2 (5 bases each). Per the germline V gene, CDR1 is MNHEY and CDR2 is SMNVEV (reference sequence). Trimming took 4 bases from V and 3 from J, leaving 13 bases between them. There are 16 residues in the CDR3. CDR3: CASSSPSGGGANVLTF. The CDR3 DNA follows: TGTGCCAGCAGTTCCCCAAGTGGGGGTGGGGCCAACGTCCTGACTTTC.

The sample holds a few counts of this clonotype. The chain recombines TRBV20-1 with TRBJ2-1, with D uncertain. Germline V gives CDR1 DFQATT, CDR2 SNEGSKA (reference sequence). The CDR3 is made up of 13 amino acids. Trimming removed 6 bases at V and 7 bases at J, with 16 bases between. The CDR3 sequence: CSARFPPRNEQFF. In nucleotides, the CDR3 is TGCAGTGCCCGTTTCCCTCCCCGAAATGAGCAGTTCTTC.

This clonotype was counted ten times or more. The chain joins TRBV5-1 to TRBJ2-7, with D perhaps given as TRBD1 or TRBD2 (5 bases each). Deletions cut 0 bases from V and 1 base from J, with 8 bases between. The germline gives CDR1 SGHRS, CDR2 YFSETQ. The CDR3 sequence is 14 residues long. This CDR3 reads CASSLDWGSYEQYF. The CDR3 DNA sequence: TGCGCCAGCAGCTTGGATTGGGGGTCCTACGAGCAGTACTTC.

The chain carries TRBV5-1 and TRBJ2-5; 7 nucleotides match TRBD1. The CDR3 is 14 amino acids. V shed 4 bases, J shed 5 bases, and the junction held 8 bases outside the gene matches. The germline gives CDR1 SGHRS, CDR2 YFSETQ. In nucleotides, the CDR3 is TGCGCCAGCAGCACCCAGGGGGTCGGGGAGACCCAGTACTTC. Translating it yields CASSTQGVGETQYF. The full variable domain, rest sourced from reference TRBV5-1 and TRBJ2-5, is KAGVTQTPRYLIKTRGQQVTLSCSPISGHRSVSWYQQTPGQGLQFLFEYFSETQRNKGNFPGRFSGRQFSNSRSEMNVSTLELGDSALYLCASSTQGVGETQYFGPGTRLLVL.

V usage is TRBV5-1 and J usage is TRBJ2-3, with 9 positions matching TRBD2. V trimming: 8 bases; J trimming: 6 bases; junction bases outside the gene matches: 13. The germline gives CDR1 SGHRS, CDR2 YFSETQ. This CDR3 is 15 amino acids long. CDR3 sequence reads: CASIRGLAGTDTQYF. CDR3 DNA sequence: TGCGCCAGTATCCGGGGCCTAGCGGGAACCGATACGCAGTATTTT.

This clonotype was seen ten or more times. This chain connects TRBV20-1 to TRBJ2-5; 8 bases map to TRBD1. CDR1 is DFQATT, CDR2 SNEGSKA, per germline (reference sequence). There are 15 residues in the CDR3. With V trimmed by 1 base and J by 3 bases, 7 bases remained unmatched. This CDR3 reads CSARVYQGAKETQYF. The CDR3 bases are TGCAGTGCTAGAGTTTATCAGGGGGCAAAAGAGACCCAGTACTTC.

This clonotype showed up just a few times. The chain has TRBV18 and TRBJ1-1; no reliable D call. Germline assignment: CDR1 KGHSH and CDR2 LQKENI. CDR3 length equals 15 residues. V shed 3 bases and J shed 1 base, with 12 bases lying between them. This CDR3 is CASSPSLQSNTEAFF. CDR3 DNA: TGTGCCAGCTCACCGTCGTTGCAATCGAACACTGAAGCTTTCTTT.

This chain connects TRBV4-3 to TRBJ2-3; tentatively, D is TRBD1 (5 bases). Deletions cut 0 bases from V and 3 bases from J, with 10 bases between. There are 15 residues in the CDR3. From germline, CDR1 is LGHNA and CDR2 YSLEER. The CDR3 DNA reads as TGCGCCAGCAGCCAAGATGGGTCAGGGACAGATACGCAGTATTTT. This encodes CASSQDGSGTDTQYF.

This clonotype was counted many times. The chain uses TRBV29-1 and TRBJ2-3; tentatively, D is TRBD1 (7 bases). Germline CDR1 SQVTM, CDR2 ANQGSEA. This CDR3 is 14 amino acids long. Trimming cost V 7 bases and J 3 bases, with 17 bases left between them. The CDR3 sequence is CSGRGTVRTDTQYF. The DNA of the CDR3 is TGCAGCGGCCGCGGGACAGTAAGAACAGATACGCAGTATTTT.